The rows below give T cell receptor beta chains drawn from one sample of a study of T cell changes during pregnancy in multiple sclerosis. Sequencing used immunoSEQ multiplex PCR; TCRdb keeps in-frame clones, though not all of them. The table has some 87,000 clones, around 92% seen once; the top ten hold 2% to 3%. The sample was peripheral blood, taken in the first trimester of pregnancy. These TCRs come from a female donor with multiple sclerosis, enrolled in a pregnancy study. Each CDR3 is given with its conserved first and last residue. The D gene is left open where the match is weak.

TRBV5-1,TRBJ2-7,NA,TGCGCCAGCAGCTTGGTGGGCAGCCCCCTGGACGAGCAGTACTTC,CASSLVGSPLDEQYF
TRBV19,TRBJ2-1,TRBD2,TGTGCCAGTAGGGAAAAGACTAGCGGGAGGGCCCGGGAGCAGTTCTTC,CASREKTSGRAREQFF
TRBV4-3,TRBJ2-3,NA,TGCGCCAGCGGTCTGACTAGTCGGGCAGATACGCAGTATTTT,CASGLTSRADTQYF
TRBV13,TRBJ2-3,NA,TGTGCCAGCAGCCCAACCCAGGGCGCAAAGATGGATACGCAGTATTTT,CASSPTQGAKMDTQYF
TRBV25-1,TRBJ2-1,NA,TGTGCCAGCAGTGAACACGGGTCCACTGGAGAGCAGTTCTTC,CASSEHGSTGEQFF
TRBV18,TRBJ2-7,NA,TGTGCCAGCTCACCTGAGGCCTACGAGCAGTACTTC,CASSPEAYEQYF
TRBV6-1,TRBJ1-1,NA,TGTGCCAGCAGTGAAGGTAGTCTCGAAGCTTTCTTT,CASSEGSLEAFF
TRBV25-1,TRBJ1-2,NA,TGTGCCAGCAGTGAATTGAGGAGAGGCTACACCTTC,CASSELRRGYTF
TRBV28,TRBJ2-1,NA,TGTGCCAGCGAAAAAGGTACGGGAGTGTACGGTGAGCAGTTCTTC,CASEKGTGVYGEQFF
TRBV27,TRBJ2-1,TRBD2,TGTGCCAGCAGTGAGCTAGCGGGATACAACAATGAGCAGTTCTTC,CASSELAGYNNEQFF